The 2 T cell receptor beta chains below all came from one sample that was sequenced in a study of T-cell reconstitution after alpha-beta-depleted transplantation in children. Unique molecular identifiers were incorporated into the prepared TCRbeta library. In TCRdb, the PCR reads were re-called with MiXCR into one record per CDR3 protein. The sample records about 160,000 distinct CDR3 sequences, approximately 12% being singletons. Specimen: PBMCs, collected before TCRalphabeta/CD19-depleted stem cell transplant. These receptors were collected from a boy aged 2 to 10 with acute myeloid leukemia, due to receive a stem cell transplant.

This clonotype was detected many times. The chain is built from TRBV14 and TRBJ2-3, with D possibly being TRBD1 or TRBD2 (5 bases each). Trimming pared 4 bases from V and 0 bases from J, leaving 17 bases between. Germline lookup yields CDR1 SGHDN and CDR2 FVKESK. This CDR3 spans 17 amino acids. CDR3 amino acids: CASSPRGAPRSTDTQYF. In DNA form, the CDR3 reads TGTGCCAGCAGCCCCCGAGGGGCGCCGAGGAGCACAGATACGCAGTATTTT.

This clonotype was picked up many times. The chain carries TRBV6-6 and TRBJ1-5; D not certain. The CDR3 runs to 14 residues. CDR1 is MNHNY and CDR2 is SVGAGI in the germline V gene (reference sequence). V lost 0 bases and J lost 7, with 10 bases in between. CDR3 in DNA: TGTGCCAGCAGTTACTCGAACAGTCTACAGCCCCAGCATTTT. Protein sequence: CASSYSNSLQPQHF.